This T cell receptor (beta chain) was recovered during a study of cytotoxic CD8 clonotypes in ibrutinib-treated CLL. Background on the study: Partial responses numbered about 25 and complete responses 2; after a median approximately 70 months, roughly 15 stayed remitted and approximately twelve progressed. Points from the study as a whole: Researchers report that baseline clonality outpaced age-matched healthy donors and tracked circulating CD8+ T-cell counts. Higher clonality was seen at ibrutinib response and a return toward baseline at progression.

Sequencing used immunoSEQ multiplex PCR; TCRdb keeps in-frame clones, though not all of them. In the table there are more than 70,000 clones, roughly three quarters of which are singletons. On this clone: What it recognizes is unknown.

This TCR was recovered from a human donor with chronic lymphocytic leukemia. This material consisted of PBMCs, taken after 12 months of ibrutinib treatment.

The CDR3 protein is CATSRDGGRETQYF. In DNA, the CDR3 is TGTGCCACCAGCAGAGACGGGGGCCGGGAGACCCAGTACTTC. This chain connects TRBV15 to TRBJ2-5, with D perhaps TRBD1 or TRBD2 (6 bases each). Looked up from germline, CDR1 is LNHNV and CDR2 is YYDKDF (reference sequence). The V end lost 0 bases, the J end lost 5 bases, and 10 bases lay between the germline ends. This CDR3 spans 14 amino acids.